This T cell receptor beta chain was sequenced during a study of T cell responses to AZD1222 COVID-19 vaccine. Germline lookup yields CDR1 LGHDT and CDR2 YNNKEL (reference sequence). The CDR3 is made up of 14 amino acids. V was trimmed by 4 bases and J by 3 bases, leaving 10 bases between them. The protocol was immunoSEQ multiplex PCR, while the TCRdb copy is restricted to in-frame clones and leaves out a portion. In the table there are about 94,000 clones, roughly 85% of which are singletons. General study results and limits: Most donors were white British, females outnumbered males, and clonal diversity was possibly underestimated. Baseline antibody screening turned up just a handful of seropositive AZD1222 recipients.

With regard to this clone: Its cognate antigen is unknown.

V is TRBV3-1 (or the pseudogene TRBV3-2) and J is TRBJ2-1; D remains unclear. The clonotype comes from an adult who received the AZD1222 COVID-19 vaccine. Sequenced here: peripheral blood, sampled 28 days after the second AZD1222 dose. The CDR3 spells CASSPLQRYNEQFF. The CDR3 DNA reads TGTGCCAGCAGCCCCCTCCAACGCTACAATGAGCAGTTCTTC.